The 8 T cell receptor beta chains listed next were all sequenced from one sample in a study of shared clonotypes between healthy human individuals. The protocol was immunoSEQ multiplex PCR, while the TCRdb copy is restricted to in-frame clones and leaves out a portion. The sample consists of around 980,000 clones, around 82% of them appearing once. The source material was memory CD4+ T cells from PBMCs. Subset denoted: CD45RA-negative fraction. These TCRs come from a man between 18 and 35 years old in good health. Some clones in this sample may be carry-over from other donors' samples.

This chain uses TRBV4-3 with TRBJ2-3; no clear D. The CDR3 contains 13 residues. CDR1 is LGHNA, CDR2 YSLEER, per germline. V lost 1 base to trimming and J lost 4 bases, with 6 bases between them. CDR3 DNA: TGCGCCAGCAGCCAAGGAAGTGCAGATACGCAGTATTTT. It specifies CASSQGSADTQYF.

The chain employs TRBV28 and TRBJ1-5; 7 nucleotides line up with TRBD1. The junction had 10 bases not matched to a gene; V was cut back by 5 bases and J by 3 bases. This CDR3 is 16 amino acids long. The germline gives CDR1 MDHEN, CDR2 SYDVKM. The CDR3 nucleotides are TGTGCCAGCAGTCCGAGCGGACAGGCCACCAATCAGCCCCAGCATTTT. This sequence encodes CASSPSGQATNQPQHF.

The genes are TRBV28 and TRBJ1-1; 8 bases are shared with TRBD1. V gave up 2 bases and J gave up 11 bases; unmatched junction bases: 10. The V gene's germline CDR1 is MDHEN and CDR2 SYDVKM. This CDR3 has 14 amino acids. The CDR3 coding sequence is TGTGCCAGCAGTTTACCGGCCAGGGGGCGCGGGGCTTTCTTT. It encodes CASSLPARGRGAFF. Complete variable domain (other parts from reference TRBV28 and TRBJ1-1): DVKVTQSSRYLVKRTGEKVFLECVQDMDHENMFWYRQDPGLGLRLIYFSYDVKMKEKGDIPEGYSVSREKKERFSLILESASTNQTSMYLCASSLPARGRGAFFGQGTRLTVV.

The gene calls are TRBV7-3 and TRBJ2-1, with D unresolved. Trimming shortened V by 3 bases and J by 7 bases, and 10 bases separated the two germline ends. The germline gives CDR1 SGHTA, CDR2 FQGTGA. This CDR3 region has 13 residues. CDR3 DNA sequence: TGTGCCAGCAGCTTGAACTCTGGGAATGAGCAGTTCTTC. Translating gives CASSLNSGNEQFF.

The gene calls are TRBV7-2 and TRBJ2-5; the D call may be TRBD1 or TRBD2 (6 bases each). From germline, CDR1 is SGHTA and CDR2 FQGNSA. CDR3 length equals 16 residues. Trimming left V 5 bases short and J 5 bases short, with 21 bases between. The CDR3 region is CASSQIGGRWVETQYF. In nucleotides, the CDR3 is TGTGCCAGCAGCCAGATCGGGGGCAGGTGGGTCGAGACCCAGTACTTC.

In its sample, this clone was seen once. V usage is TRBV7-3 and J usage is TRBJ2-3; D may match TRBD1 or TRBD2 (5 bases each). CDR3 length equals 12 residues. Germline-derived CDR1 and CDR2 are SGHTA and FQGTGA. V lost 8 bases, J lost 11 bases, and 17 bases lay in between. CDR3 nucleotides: TGTGCCAGCGGAGATTTCAGAGGGGTGCAGTATTTT. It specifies CASGDFRGVQYF.

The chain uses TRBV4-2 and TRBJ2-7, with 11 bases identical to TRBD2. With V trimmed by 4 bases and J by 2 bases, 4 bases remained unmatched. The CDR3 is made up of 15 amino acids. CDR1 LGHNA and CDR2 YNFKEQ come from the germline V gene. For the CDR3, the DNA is TGTGCCAGCAGCCCCGGACTAGCGGGTACCTACGAGCAGTACTTC. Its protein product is CASSPGLAGTYEQYF.

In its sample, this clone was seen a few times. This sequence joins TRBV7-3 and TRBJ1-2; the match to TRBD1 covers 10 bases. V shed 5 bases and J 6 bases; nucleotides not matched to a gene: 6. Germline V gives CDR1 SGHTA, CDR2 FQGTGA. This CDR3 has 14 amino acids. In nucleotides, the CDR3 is TGTGCCAGCAGCCCTGGGACAGGGGCCGATGGCTACACCTTC. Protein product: CASSPGTGADGYTF.